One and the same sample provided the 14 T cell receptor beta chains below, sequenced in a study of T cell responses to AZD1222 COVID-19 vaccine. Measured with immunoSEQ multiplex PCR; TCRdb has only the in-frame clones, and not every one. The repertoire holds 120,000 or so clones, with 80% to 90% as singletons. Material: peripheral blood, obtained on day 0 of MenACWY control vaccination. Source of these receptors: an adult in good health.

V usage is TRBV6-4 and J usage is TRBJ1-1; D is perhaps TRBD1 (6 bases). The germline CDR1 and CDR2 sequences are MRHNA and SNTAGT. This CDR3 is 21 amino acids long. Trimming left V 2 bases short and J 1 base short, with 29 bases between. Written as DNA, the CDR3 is TGTGCCAGCAGTGACCCCAAAATTCTACCGGGACACACAAAGGAGAACACTGAAGCTTTCTTT. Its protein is CASSDPKILPGHTKENTEAFF.

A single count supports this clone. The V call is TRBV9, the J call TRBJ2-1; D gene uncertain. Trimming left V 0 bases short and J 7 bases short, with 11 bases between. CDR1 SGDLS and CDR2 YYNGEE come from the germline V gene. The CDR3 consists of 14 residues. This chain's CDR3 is CASSVGIGENEQFF. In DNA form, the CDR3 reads TGTGCCAGCAGCGTAGGGATAGGAGAGAATGAGCAGTTCTTC. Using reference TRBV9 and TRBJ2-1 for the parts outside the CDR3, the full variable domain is DSGVTQTPKHLITATGQRVTLRCSPRSGDLSVYWYQQSLDQGLQFLIQYYNGEERAKGNILERFSAQQFPDLHSELNLSSLELGDSALYFCASSVGIGENEQFFGPGTRLTVL.

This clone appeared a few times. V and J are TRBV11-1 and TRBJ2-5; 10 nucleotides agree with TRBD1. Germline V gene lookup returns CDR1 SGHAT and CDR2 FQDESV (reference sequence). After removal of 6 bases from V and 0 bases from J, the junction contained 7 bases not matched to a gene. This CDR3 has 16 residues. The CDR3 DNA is TGTGCCAGCAGTCTCCGGACAGGGGGTCACCAAGAGACCCAGTACTTC. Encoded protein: CASSLRTGGHQETQYF.

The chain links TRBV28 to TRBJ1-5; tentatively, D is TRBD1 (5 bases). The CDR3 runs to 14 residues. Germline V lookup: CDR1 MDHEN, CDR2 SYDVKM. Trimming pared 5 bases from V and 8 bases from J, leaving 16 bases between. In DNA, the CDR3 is TGTGCCAGCAGTAGTGGGACCGCCTGGGAGCCCCAGCATTTT. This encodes CASSSGTAWEPQHF. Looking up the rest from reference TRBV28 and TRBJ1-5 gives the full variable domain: DVKVTQSSRYLVKRTGEKVFLECVQDMDHENMFWYRQDPGLGLRLIYFSYDVKMKEKGDIPEGYSVSREKKERFSLILESASTNQTSMYLCASSSGTAWEPQHFGDGTRLSIL.

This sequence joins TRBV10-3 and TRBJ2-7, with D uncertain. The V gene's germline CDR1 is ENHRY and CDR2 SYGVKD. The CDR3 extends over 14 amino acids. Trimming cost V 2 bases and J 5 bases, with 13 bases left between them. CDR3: CAISEGTTVDEQYF. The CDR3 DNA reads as TGTGCCATCAGTGAGGGTACTACCGTGGACGAGCAGTACTTC.

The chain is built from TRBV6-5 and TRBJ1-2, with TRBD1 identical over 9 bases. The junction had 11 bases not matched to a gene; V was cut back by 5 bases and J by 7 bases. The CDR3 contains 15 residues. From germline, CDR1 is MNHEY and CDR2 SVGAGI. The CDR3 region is CASSRTGTGSPGYTF. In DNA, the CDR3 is TGTGCCAGCAGTCGGACCGGGACAGGGTCGCCTGGCTACACCTTC.

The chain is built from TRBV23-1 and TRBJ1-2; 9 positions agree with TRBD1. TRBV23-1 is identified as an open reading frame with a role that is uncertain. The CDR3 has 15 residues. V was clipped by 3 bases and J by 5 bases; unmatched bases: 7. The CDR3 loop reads CASSQGQGSLYGYTF. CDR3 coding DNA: TGCGCCAGCAGTCAGGGACAGGGATCCCTTTATGGCTACACCTTC.

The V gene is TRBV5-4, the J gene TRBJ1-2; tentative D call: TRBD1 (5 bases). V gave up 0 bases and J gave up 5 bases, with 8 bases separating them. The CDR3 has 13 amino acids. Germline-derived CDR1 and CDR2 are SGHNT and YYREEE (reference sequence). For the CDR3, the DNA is TGTGCCAGCAGCTTGGATGGGGGTTATGGCTACACCTTC. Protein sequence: CASSLDGGYGYTF.

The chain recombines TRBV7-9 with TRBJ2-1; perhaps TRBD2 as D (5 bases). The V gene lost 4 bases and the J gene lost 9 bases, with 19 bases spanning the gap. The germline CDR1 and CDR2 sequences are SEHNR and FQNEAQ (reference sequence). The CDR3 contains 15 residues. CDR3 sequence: CASSSLPLERGEQFF. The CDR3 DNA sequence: TGTGCCAGCAGCTCCTTGCCCTTAGAACGGGGTGAGCAGTTCTTC.

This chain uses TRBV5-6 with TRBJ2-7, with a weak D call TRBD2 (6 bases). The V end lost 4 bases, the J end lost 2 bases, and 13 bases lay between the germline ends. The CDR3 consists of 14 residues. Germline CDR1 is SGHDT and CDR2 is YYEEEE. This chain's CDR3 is CASSVAGWAYEQYF. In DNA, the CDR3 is TGTGCCAGCAGCGTGGCGGGATGGGCCTACGAGCAGTACTTC.

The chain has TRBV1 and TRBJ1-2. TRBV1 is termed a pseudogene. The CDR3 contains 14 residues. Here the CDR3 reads CTSSQGRRSYGYTF. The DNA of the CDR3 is TGCACCAGCAGCCAAGGGCGGCGGTCCTATGGCTACACCTTC.

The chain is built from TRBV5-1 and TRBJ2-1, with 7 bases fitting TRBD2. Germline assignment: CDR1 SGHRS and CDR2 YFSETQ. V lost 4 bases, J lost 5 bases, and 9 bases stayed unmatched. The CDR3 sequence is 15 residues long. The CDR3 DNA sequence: TGCGCCAGCAGCCCACTTCGACTAGCCCACAATGAGCAGTTCTTC. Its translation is CASSPLRLAHNEQFF.

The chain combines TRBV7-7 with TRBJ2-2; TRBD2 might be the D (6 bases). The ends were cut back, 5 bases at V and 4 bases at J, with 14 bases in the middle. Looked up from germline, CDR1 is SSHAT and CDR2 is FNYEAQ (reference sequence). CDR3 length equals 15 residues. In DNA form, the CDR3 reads TGTGCCAGCAGCCCCGGGAGTACCCCCACCGGGGAGCTGTTTTTT. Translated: CASSPGSTPTGELFF.

For the CDR3, the DNA is TGTGCCAGCAGAGGACAGGCCAACTATGGCTACACCTTC. This gives the protein CASRGQANYGYTF. V and J are TRBV6-5 and TRBJ1-2; 7 bases fit TRBD1. Germline trimming cut 6 bases from V and 2 bases from J; bases unmatched to any gene: 3. The CDR3 is 13 residues long. Germline CDR1 and CDR2: MNHEY and SVGAGI.